Listed below are T cell receptor beta chains from one sample, sequenced in a study of blood T cell repertoires in COVID-19. Only in-frame clones appear in the TCRdb table, and some are missing; sequencing was by immunoSEQ multiplex PCR. This table has over 250,000 clones, 80% to 90% appearing once. The sequencing sample was made of peripheral blood. The source is a woman aged 45-59 years who had recovered from COVID-19. Each CDR3 is given with its conserved first and last residue. D genes are given only for firm matches. The listing skips clone size in some rows; elsewhere it reads once, few, many or a size class.

>TRBJ2-5|TRBD1|.|TRBV5-1
CASSLAVQGGETQYF
TGCGCCAGCAGCTTGGCCGTACAGGGGGGAGAGACCCAGTACTTC
>TRBJ1-1|TRBD1|.|TRBV28
CASSSNRGRGTEAFF
TGTGCCAGCAGTTCAAACAGGGGGAGAGGCACTGAAGCTTTCTTT
>TRBJ1-3|.|.|TRBV6-6
CASSYWVGDTIYF
TGTGCCAGCAGTTACTGGGTGGGAGACACCATATATTTT
>TRBJ2-4|TRBD1|.|TRBV28
CASSDPRQGAVKNIQYF
TGTGCCAGCAGCGATCCTCGACAGGGGGCAGTCAAAAACATTCAGTACTTC
>TRBJ1-6|.|.|TRBV27
CASSLSGDVGADLPFYNSPLHF
TGTGCCAGCAGTTTATCAGGAGATGTGGGGGCAGACTTGCCCTTTTATAATTCACCCCTCCACTTT
>TRBJ2-6|.|.|TRBV19
CASSPTKQGSGANVLTF
TGTGCCAGTAGCCCGACTAAACAGGGTTCTGGGGCCAACGTCCTGACTTTC
>TRBJ2-2|.|.|TRBV7-2
CASRAPVNTGELFF
TGTGCCAGCAGGGCACCAGTGAACACCGGGGAGCTGTTTTTT
>TRBJ2-3|.|.|TRBV2
CASSVDRGTDTQYF
TGTGCCAGCAGTGTGGACAGAGGCACAGATACGCAGTATTTT
>TRBJ1-2|.|.|TRBV11-3
CASSLVCRVSGYTF
TGTGCCAGCAGCTTAGTGTGCAGGGTGAGTGGCTACACCTTC
>TRBJ2-7|.|.|TRBV6-5
CASSYSGRGAYEQYF
TGTGCCAGCAGTTACTCGGGCAGGGGAGCCTACGAGCAGTACTTC
>TRBJ2-2|TRBD2|.|TRBV2
CASRGRRGTGELFF
TGTGCCAGCAGAGGGAGGCGGGGGACCGGGGAGCTGTTTTTT
>TRBJ1-2|.|once|TRBV12-3/TRBV12-4
CASSRGGGYTF
TGTGCCAGCAGTCGAGGTGGCGGCTACACCTTC
>TRBJ1-6|TRBD1|once|TRBV28
CASSLVGDRGLNNSPLHF
TGTGCCAGCAGTTTGGTCGGGGACAGGGGGTTAAATAATTCACCCCTCCACTTT
>TRBJ1-3|.|.|TRBV27
CASSLRQPRSGNTIYF
TGTGCCAGCAGTTTACGACAGCCCCGCTCTGGAAACACCATATATTTT
>TRBJ2-7|.|.|TRBV18
CASSTAVYEQYF
TGTGCCAGCTCGACTGCAGTCTACGAGCAGTACTTC
>TRBJ1-3|TRBD1|.|TRBV5-4
CASSAGGTGAGNTIYF
TGTGCCAGCAGCGCGGGGGGGACAGGAGCTGGAAACACCATATATTTT
>TRBJ2-1|TRBD2|.|TRBV6-2/TRBV6-3
CASSPGLASNEQFF
TGTGCCAGCAGTCCCGGACTAGCGTCCAATGAGCAGTTCTTC
>TRBJ1-2|.|.|TRBV7-2
CASSLGGRFYGYTF
TGTGCCAGCAGCTTGGGGGGAAGATTCTATGGCTACACCTTC
>TRBJ2-3|.|.|TRBV28
CAAGGAPTYTDTQYF
TGTGCTGCGGGCGGGGCCCCTACGTACACAGATACGCAGTATTTT
>TRBJ2-1|.|.|TRBV7-3
CASSLAGASYNEQFF
TGTGCCAGCAGCTTAGCGGGGGCCTCCTACAATGAGCAGTTCTTC
>TRBJ2-3|.|once|TRBV11-2
CASRHPGGALRSTDTQYF
TGTGCCAGCAGACACCCCGGAGGTGCTCTTCGTAGCACAGATACGCAGTATTTT
>TRBJ2-7|TRBD2|few|TRBV5-6
CASSLPGTTYEQYF
TGTGCCAGCAGCTTGCCCGGGACTACCTACGAGCAGTACTTC
>TRBJ2-3|TRBD2|.|TRBV5-1
CASRYDYAGGLMGPDTQYF
TGCGCCAGCAGATACGACTATGCGGGGGGCCTCATGGGTCCAGATACGCAGTATTTT
>TRBJ2-3|.|.|TRBV4-2
CASSQATPSADTQYF
TGTGCCAGCAGCCAAGCAACCCCTAGCGCAGATACGCAGTATTTT
>TRBJ2-7|TRBD1|few|TRBV10-3
CAISRTGTTYEQYF
TGTGCCATCAGCCGGACAGGGACCACGTACGAGCAGTACTTC
>TRBJ1-1|.|.|TRBV6-5
CASRPLRGHEAFF
TGTGCCAGCAGGCCCCTAAGGGGACATGAAGCTTTCTTT
>TRBJ2-7|.|.|TRBV7-9
CASSLVRLEGDEQYF
TGTGCCAGCAGCTTAGTTCGGCTGGAGGGCGACGAGCAGTACTTC
>TRBJ2-6|TRBD1|.|TRBV27
CASSSFGTGGTGANVLTF
TGTGCCAGCAGTTCCTTCGGGACAGGGGGCACTGGGGCCAACGTCCTGACTTTC
>TRBJ2-1|TRBD2|once|TRBV27
CASPSRVLAGVVVQFF
TGTGCCAGCCCTTCTAGGGTCCTAGCGGGAGTCGTTGTGCAGTTCTTC
>TRBJ2-1|TRBD1|once|TRBV5-1
CASSSGTGSYNEQFF
TGCGCCAGCAGCTCCGGGACAGGGTCCTACAATGAGCAGTTCTTC
>TRBJ1-5|.|once|TRBV28
CASRVRDQPQHF
TGTGCCAGCAGGGTCAGGGATCAGCCCCAGCATTTT
>TRBJ2-7|TRBD2|.|TRBV4-3
CASSLRGGTNEQYF
TGCGCCAGCAGCCTGAGGGGAGGGACGAACGAGCAGTACTTC
>TRBJ2-6|.|.|TRBV7-2
CASSNRASGANVLTF
TGTGCCAGCAGCAACAGGGCCTCTGGGGCCAACGTCCTGACTTTC
>TRBJ1-5|TRBD1|.|TRBV2
CASNQDRVDQPQHF
TGTGCCAGCAACCAGGACAGGGTTGACCAGCCCCAGCATTTT
>TRBJ2-3|.|once|TRBV5-6
CASSSRITDTQYF
TGTGCCAGCAGCTCCAGAATCACAGATACGCAGTATTTT
>TRBJ1-2|TRBD1|.|TRBV7-3
CASSFDREVYGYTF
TGTGCCAGCAGCTTTGACAGGGAGGTGTATGGCTACACCTTC
>TRBJ2-3|.|.|TRBV9
CASSVWDSADTQYF
TGTGCCAGCAGCGTCTGGGACTCCGCAGATACGCAGTATTTT
>TRBJ2-1|TRBD2|.|TRBV28
CASSFSRGGYNEQFF
TGTGCCAGCAGTTTTAGTCGGGGGGGGTACAATGAGCAGTTCTTC
>TRBJ1-6|.|once|TRBV6-6
CASSLTGNDSPLHF
TGTGCCAGCAGCTTAACAGGGAATGATTCACCCCTCCACTTT
>TRBJ1-4|.|many|TRBV11-3
CASSAGPLNEKLFF
TGTGCCAGCAGCGCGGGACCCCTTAATGAAAAACTGTTTTTT
>TRBJ2-7|.|once|TRBV2
CASKLNSYEQYF
TGTGCCAGCAAACTTAACTCCTACGAGCAGTACTTC
>TRBJ1-4|TRBD1|.|TRBV6-1
CASSDTGGREKLFF
TGTGCCAGCAGTGACACAGGGGGCCGTGAAAAACTGTTTTTT
>TRBJ1-3|.|.|TRBV7-9
CASSLVGRMHSGNTIYF
TGTGCCAGCAGCTTAGTCGGTCGTATGCACTCTGGAAACACCATATATTTT
>TRBJ1-4|.|.|TRBV29-1
CSAWAKQGEKLFF
TGCAGCGCCTGGGCCAAGCAAGGTGAAAAACTGTTTTTT
>TRBJ1-2|.|.|TRBV6-2/TRBV6-3
CASSKQEGYGYTF
TGTGCCAGCAGTAAACAGGAGGGATATGGCTACACCTTC
>TRBJ2-5|.|.|TRBV28
CASSPQHGFRAETQYF
TGTGCCAGCAGTCCCCAGCACGGGTTCCGAGCGGAGACCCAGTACTTC
>TRBJ2-3|.|.|TRBV6-1
CASSELGLARADTQYF
TGTGCCAGCAGTGAATTGGGGCTAGCGAGGGCAGATACGCAGTATTTT